A single sample gave rise to the 19 T cell receptor beta chains below, sequenced in a study of somatic mutations in cytotoxic T cells in rheumatoid arthritis. Only in-frame clones appear in the TCRdb table, and some are missing; sequencing was by immunoSEQ multiplex PCR. This table holds approximately 19,000 clones, around 83% found once. Sequencing was performed on CD8+ T cells sorted from blood. The source of these receptors is an adult with rheumatoid arthritis.

The chain combines TRBV30 with TRBJ1-1; 7 nucleotides agree with TRBD1. Germline V CDR1 and CDR2: GTSNPN, SVGIG (reference sequence). After removal of 7 bases from V and 4 bases from J, the junction contained 12 bases not matched to a gene. The CDR3 consists of 14 residues. The chain's CDR3 is CALRDSSPSTEAFF. The CDR3 DNA follows: TGTGCCTTAAGGGACAGTTCGCCATCCACTGAAGCTTTCTTT.

In DNA form, the CDR3 reads TGTGCCATCAGTGAGCCCGATTACGGGGGCGAGCAGTACTTC. Translated, it gives CAISEPDYGGEQYF. This chain joins TRBV10-3 and TRBJ2-7, with D possibly being TRBD2 (6 bases). CDR3 length: 14 residues. Trimming pared 2 bases from V and 6 bases from J, leaving 14 bases between. Germline CDR1 and CDR2: ENHRY and SYGVKD.

V usage is TRBV4-1 and J usage is TRBJ2-2; TRBD1 is a possible D gene (6 bases). V shed 6 bases and J shed 7 bases, with 6 bases lying between them. The germline V gene has CDR1 MGHRA and CDR2 YSYEKL. CDR3 size: 11 residues. The CDR3 DNA reads TGCGCCAGCAGACAGGGCGGGGAGCTGTTTTTT. This gives the protein CASRQGGELFF.

The chain carries TRBV13 and TRBJ2-3; D call uncertain. The V gene lost 0 bases and the J gene lost 2 bases, with 12 bases spanning the gap. The germline V gene encodes CDR1 PRHDT and CDR2 FYEKMQ (reference sequence). The CDR3 length is 16 residues. The CDR3 loop reads CASSLGGSTITDTQYF. For the CDR3, the DNA is TGTGCCAGCAGCTTAGGGGGCTCAACCATCACAGATACGCAGTATTTT.

This clone was counted once. The rearrangement links TRBV28 to TRBJ2-2; weak D call: TRBD2 (7 bases). Trimming pared 8 bases from V and 7 bases from J, leaving 11 bases between. The CDR3 is made up of 12 amino acids. CDR1 and CDR2 from the germline V gene are MDHEN and SYDVKM. The CDR3 DNA reads as TGTGCCAGCGGGGGGGGCTTCGGGGAGCTGTTTTTT. This translates into CASGGGFGELFF.

This chain joins TRBV7-6 and TRBJ2-7; the D gene is possibly TRBD2 (5 bases). Germline V gene lookup returns CDR1 SGHVS and CDR2 FNYEAQ. Trimming shortened V by 4 bases and J by 2 bases, and 6 bases separated the two germline ends. This CDR3 region has 12 residues. The CDR3 sequence: CASSSGAYEQYF. The CDR3 coding sequence is TGTGCCAGCAGCTCCGGGGCCTACGAGCAGTACTTC.

The chain combines TRBV7-2 with TRBJ2-1; D is unclear. V lost 1 base to trimming and J lost 5 bases, with 15 bases between them. Germline CDR1 reads SGHTA; CDR2 reads FQGNSA. This CDR3 region has 16 residues. The CDR3 region is CASSLETPRPHNEQFF. The CDR3 nucleotides read TGTGCCAGCAGCTTAGAGACCCCCCGGCCCCACAATGAGCAGTTCTTC.

The J gene is TRBJ2-5, the V gene TRBV30; a weak D match, TRBD1 (5 bases). The V gene lost 1 base and the J gene lost 5 bases, with 11 bases spanning the gap. The CDR3 runs to 13 residues. The germline V gene has CDR1 GTSNPN and CDR2 SVGIG (reference sequence). The CDR3 sequence: CAWSEVRAETQYF. The DNA of the CDR3 is TGTGCCTGGAGTGAGGTCAGGGCCGAGACCCAGTACTTC.

V is TRBV7-6 and J is TRBJ2-3, with TRBD2 identical over 10 bases. With V trimmed by 4 bases and J by 2 bases, 6 bases remained unmatched. Germline V lookup: CDR1 SGHVS, CDR2 FNYEAQ. CDR3 length: 16 residues. CDR3 protein: CASSSRTSGDTDTQYF. In DNA form, the CDR3 reads TGTGCCAGCAGCTCTCGGACTAGCGGCGACACAGATACGCAGTATTTT.

The chain employs TRBV7-9 and TRBJ1-1; D perhaps matches TRBD1 (5 bases). CDR1 is SEHNR, CDR2 FQNEAQ, per germline (reference sequence). V lost 0 bases, J lost 0 bases, and 5 bases lay in between. This CDR3 is 14 amino acids long. In nucleotides, the CDR3 is TGTGCCAGCAGCTTAGCGGGGGTGAACACTGAAGCTTTCTTT. This encodes CASSLAGVNTEAFF.

The chain couples TRBV21-1 to TRBJ1-2; no DNA check was done on the table's D call, TRBD1. TRBV21-1 is deemed a pseudogene. This CDR3 is 15 amino acids long. The CDR3, as DNA: TGTGCCAGCAGCAAAGGCGACAGGAGTAACTATGGCTACACCTTC. Amino acids: CASSKGDRSNYGYTF.

The chain employs TRBV28 and TRBJ1-1; D is ambiguous. This CDR3 is built from 14 residues. Trimming stripped 2 bases from V and 1 base from J, with 8 bases between. CDR1 and CDR2 from the germline V gene are MDHEN and SYDVKM. The CDR3 coding sequence is TGTGCCAGCAGTTTACGGCAGGCGAACACTGAAGCTTTCTTT. Translating it yields CASSLRQANTEAFF.

CDR3 protein: CASSQGAGVSYNEQFF. The CDR3 DNA is TGTGCCAGCAGCCAAGGAGCGGGAGTCTCCTACAATGAGCAGTTCTTC. The chain combines TRBV7-6 with TRBJ2-1; TRBD2 matches at 8 bases. Germline V gives CDR1 SGHVS, CDR2 FNYEAQ. Losses at the gene ends were 5 bases for V and 0 bases for J; bases not matched to a gene: 6. CDR3 size: 16 residues.

This sequence joins TRBV7-9 and TRBJ2-7; D is undetermined. V was clipped by 2 bases and J by 2 bases, with 7 bases between them. CDR3 length: 13 residues. Per germline, CDR1 SEHNR and CDR2 FQNEAQ (reference sequence). The CDR3 loop reads CASSLIGTYEQYF. CDR3 DNA sequence: TGTGCCAGCAGCTTAATAGGGACCTACGAGCAGTACTTC.

This chain connects TRBV5-1 to TRBJ1-3; D is possibly TRBD1 (5 bases). V was trimmed by 3 bases and J by 8 bases, leaving 18 bases between them. Germline V gene sequence: CDR1 SGHRS, CDR2 YFSETQ. The CDR3 is made up of 15 amino acids. The CDR3 DNA is TGCGCCAGCAGCTCGGATCTTTTACAGGAGGACACCATATATTTT. Its translation: CASSSDLLQEDTIYF. Supplemented by reference TRBV5-1 and TRBJ1-3, the full variable domain reads KAGVTQTPRYLIKTRGQQVTLSCSPISGHRSVSWYQQTPGQGLQFLFEYFSETQRNKGNFPGRFSGRQFSNSRSEMNVSTLELGDSALYLCASSSDLLQEDTIYFGEGSWLTVV.

This clone was counted a few times. The chain couples TRBV2 to TRBJ2-1, with no clear D. CDR1 and CDR2 (germline): SNHLY, FYNNEI. The V and J ends lost 3 bases and 3 bases respectively, with 6 bases between them. The length of the CDR3 is 13 residues. CDR3 nucleotide sequence: TGTGCCAGCAGTGATATGGTCTACAATGAGCAGTTCTTC. Residues: CASSDMVYNEQFF.

The chain uses TRBV27 and TRBJ2-3, with 10 bases identical to TRBD2. CDR3 length: 15 residues. Germline V gene lookup returns CDR1 MNHEY and CDR2 SMNVEV (reference sequence). After removal of 5 bases from V and 5 bases from J, the junction contained 7 bases not matched to a gene. CDR3 sequence (DNA): TGTGCCAGCAGTCCACTAGCGGGATTGGAAGATACGCAGTATTTT. Amino acid sequence: CASSPLAGLEDTQYF.

This clone was observed a few times. The chain carries TRBV5-4 and TRBJ2-5; TRBD2 matches 10 bases. CDR3 length: 16 amino acids. Germline-derived CDR1 and CDR2 are SGHNT and YYREEE (reference sequence). Losses at the gene ends were 1 base for V and 6 bases for J; bases not matched to a gene: 9. CDR3 DNA: TGTGCCAGCAGCTTGTGGCCTAGCGGGGGTATTAAGACCCAGTACTTC. This gives the protein CASSLWPSGGIKTQYF.

The rearrangement uses TRBV15 and TRBJ1-2; tentatively, D is TRBD1 (6 bases). The CDR3 has 13 amino acids. V shed 0 bases and J shed 6 bases, with 8 bases lying between them. CDR1 LNHNV and CDR2 YYDKDF come from the germline V gene (reference sequence). CDR3 region: CATSREEGDGYTF. The CDR3 DNA reads as TGTGCCACCAGCAGAGAGGAGGGGGATGGCTACACCTTC.